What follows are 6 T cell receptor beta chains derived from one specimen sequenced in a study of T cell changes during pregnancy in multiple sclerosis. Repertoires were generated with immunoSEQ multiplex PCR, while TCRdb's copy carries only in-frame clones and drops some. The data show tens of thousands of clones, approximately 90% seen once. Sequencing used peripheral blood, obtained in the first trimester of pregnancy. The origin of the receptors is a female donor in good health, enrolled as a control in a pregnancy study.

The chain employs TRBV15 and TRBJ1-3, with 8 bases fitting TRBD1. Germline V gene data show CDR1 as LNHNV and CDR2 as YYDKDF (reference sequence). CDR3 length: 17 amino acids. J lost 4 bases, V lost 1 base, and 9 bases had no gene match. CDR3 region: CATSRGGQGAMGNTIYF. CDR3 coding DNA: TGTGCCACCAGCAGAGGGGGGCAGGGGGCGATGGGAAACACCATATATTTT.

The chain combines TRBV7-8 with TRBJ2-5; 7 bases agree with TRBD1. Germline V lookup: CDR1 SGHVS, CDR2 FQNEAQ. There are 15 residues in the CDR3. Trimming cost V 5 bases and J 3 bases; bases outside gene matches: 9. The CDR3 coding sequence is TGTGCCAGCAGCCGTCACGACAGGGTTAAAGAGACCCAGTACTTC. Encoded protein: CASSRHDRVKETQYF.

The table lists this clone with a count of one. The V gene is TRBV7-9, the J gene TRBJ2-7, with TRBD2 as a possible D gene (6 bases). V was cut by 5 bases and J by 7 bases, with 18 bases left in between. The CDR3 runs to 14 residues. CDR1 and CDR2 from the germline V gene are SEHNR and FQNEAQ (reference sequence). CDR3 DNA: TGTGCCAGCAGCCCCCGGAGGGGCGAGGGAGAGCAGTACTTC. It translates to CASSPRRGEGEQYF. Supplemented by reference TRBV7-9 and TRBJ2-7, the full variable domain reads DTGVSQNPRHKITKRGQNVTFRCDPISEHNRLYWYRQTLGQGPEFLTYFQNEAQLEKSRLLSDRFSAERPKGSFSTLEIQRTEQGDSAMYLCASSPRRGEGEQYFGPGTRLTVT.

CDR3 in amino acids: CASSLTGGRTEAFF. CDR3 nucleotides: TGTGCCAGCAGCTTAACCGGGGGGAGGACTGAAGCTTTCTTT. The chain has TRBV7-3 and TRBJ1-1, with TRBD1 as a possible D gene (5 bases). CDR3 length equals 14 residues. CDR1 is SGHTA, CDR2 FQGTGA, per germline. V dropped 0 bases and J dropped 5 bases, with 10 bases sitting between them.

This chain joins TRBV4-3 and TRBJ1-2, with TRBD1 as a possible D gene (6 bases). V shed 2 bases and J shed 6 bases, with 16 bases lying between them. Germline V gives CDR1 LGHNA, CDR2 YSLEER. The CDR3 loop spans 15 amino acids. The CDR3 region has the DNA TGCGCCAGCAGCCAAAGGCAGGGGACCAGGGATGGCTACACCTTC. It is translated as CASSQRQGTRDGYTF.

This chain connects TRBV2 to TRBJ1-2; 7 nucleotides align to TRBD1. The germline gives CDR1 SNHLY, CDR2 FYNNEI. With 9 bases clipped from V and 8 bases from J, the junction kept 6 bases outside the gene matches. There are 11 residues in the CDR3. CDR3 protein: CARTGSQGYTF. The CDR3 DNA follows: TGTGCCAGGACAGGGAGTCAGGGCTACACCTTC.